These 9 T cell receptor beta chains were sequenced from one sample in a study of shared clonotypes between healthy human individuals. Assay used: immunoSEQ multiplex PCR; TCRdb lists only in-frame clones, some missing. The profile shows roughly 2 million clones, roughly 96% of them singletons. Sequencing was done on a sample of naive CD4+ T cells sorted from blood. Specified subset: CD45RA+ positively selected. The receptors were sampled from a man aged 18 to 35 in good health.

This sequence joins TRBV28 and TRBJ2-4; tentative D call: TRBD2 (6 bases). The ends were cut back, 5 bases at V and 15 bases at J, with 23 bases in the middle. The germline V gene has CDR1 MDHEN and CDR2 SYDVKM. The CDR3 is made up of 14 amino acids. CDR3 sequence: CASSRGNDVSIWYF. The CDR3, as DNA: TGTGCCAGCAGTCGGGGGAACGACGTTTCCATCTGGTACTTC.

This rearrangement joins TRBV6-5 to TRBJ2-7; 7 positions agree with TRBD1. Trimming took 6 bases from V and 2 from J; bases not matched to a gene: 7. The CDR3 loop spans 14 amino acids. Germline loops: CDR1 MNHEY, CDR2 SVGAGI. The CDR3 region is CASSRGQATYEQYF. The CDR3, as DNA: TGTGCCAGCAGCCGCGGACAGGCGACCTACGAGCAGTACTTC.

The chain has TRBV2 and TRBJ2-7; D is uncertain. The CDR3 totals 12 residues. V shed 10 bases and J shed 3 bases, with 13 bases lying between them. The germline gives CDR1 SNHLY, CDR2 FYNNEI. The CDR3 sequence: CATKSDGYEQYF. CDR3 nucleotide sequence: TGTGCCACCAAATCCGACGGCTACGAGCAGTACTTC.

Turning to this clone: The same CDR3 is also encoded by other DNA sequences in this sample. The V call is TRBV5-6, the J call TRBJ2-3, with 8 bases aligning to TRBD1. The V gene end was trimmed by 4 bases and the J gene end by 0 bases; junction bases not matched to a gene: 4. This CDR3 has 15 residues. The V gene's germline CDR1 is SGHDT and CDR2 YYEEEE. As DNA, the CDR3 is TGTGCCAGCAGCCGAGACAGGGGTAGCACAGATACGCAGTATTTT. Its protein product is CASSRDRGSTDTQYF.

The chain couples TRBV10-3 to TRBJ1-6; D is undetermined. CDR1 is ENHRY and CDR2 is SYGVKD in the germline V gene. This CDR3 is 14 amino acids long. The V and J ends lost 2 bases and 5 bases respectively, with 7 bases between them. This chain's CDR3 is CAISETADNSPLHF. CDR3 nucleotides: TGTGCCATCAGTGAGACAGCTGATAATTCACCCCTCCACTTT.

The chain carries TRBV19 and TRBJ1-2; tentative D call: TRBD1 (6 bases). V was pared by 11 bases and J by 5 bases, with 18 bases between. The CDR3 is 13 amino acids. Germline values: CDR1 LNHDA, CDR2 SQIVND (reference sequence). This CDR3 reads CAPRRGEWYGYTF. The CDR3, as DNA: TGTGCCCCCCGGAGGGGGGAGTGGTATGGCTACACCTTC.

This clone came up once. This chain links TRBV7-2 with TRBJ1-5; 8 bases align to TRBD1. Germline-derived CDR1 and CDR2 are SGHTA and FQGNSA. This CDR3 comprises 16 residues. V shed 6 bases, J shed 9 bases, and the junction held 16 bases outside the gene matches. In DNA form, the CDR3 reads TGTGCCAGCAGTTCAACGAGGACAGGGAGGGATCGGCCCCAGCATTTT. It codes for CASSSTRTGRDRPQHF.

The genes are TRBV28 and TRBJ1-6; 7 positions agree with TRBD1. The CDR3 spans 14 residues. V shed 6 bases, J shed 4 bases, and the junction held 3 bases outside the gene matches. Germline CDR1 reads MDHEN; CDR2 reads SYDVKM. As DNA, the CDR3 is TGTGCCAGCAGGGAGGGACAGTATAATTCACCCCTCCACTTT. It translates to CASREGQYNSPLHF.

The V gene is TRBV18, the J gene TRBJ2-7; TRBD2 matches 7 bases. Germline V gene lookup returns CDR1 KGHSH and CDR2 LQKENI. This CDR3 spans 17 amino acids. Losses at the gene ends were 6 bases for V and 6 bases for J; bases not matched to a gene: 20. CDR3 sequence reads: CASSKSGLLTIESEQYF. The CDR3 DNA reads TGTGCCAGCTCTAAATCGGGACTACTGACGATCGAAAGCGAGCAGTACTTC.